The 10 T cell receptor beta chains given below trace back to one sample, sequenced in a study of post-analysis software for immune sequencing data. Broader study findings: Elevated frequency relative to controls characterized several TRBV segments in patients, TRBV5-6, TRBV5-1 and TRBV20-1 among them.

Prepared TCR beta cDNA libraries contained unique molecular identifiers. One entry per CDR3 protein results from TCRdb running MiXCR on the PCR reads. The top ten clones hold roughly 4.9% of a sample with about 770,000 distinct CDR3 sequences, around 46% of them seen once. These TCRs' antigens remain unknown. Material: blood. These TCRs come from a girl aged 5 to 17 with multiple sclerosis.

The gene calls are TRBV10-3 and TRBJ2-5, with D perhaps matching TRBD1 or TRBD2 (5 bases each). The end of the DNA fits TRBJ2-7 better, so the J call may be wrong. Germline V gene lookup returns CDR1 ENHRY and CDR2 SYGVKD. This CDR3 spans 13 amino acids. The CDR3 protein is CAISTAGSYEQYF. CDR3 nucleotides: TGTGCCATCAGTACGGCAGGGAGCTACGAGCAGTACTTC.

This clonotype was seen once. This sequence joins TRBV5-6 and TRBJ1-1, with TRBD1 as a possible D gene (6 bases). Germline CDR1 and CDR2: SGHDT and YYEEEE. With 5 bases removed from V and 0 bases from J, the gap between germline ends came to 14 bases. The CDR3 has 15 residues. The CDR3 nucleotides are TGTGCCAGCAGGTCCGGGACACACTTGAACACTGAAGCTTTCTTT. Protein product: CASRSGTHLNTEAFF.

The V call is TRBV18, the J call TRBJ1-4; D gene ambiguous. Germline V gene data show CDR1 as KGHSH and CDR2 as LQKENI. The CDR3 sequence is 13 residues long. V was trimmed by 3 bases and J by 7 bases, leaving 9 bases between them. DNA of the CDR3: TGTGCCAGCTCACCGCTTCACGGTGAAAAACTGTTTTTT. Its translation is CASSPLHGEKLFF.

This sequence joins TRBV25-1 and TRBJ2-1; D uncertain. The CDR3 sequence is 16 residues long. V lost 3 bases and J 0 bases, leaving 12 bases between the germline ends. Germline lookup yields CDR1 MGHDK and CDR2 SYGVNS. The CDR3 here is CASSDDAWDSYNEQFF. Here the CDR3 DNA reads TGTGCCAGCAGTGACGACGCGTGGGACTCCTACAATGAGCAGTTCTTC. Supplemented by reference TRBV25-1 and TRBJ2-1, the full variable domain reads EADIYQTPRYLVIGTGKKITLECSQTMGHDKMYWYQQDPGMELHLIHYSYGVNSTEKGDLSSESTVSRIRTEHFPLTLESARPSHTSQYLCASSDDAWDSYNEQFFGPGTRLTVL.

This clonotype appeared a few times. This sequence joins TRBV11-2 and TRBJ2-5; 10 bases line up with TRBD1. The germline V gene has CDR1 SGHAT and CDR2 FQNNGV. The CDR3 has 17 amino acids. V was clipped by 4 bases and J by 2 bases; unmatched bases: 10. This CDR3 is CASSYGNRDRGQETQYF. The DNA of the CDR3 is TGTGCCAGCAGCTACGGGAACCGGGACAGGGGACAAGAGACCCAGTACTTC.

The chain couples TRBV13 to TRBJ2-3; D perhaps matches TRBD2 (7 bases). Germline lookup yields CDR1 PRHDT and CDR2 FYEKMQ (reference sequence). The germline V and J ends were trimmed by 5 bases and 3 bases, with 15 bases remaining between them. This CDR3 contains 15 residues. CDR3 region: CASSPLRGGTDTQYF. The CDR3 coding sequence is TGTGCCAGCAGCCCCCTGAGGGGGGGGACAGATACGCAGTATTTT. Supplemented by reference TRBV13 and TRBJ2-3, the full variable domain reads AAGVIQSPRHLIKEKRETATLKCYPIPRHDTVYWYQQGPGQDPQFLISFYEKMQSDKGSIPDRFSAQQFSDYHSELNMSSLELGDSALYFCASSPLRGGTDTQYFGPGTRLTVL.

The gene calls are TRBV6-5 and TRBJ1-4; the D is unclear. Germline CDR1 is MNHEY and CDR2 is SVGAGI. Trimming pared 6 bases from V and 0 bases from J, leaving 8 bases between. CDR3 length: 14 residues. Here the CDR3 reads CASRNTATNEKLFF. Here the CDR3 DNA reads TGTGCCAGCAGAAATACTGCAACTAATGAAAAACTGTTTTTT.

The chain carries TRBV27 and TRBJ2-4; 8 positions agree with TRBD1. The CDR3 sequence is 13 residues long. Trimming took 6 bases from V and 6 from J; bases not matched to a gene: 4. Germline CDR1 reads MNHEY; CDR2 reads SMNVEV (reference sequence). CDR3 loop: CASSLDRVNIQYF. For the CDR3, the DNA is TGTGCCAGCAGCCTGGACAGGGTAAACATTCAGTACTTC.

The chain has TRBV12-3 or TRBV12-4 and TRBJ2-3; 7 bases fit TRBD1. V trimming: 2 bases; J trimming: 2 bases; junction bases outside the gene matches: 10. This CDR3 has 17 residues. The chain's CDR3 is CASSLRSGGVATDTQYF. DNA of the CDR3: TGTGCCAGCAGTTTAAGGTCAGGGGGAGTTGCCACAGATACGCAGTATTTT.

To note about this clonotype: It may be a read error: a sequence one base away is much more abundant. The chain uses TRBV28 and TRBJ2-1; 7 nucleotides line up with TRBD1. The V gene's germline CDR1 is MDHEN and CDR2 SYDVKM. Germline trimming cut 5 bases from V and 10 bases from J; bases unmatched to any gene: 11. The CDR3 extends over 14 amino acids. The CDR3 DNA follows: TGTGCCAGCAGTGATCGACAGGGCTACTACGAGCAGTTCTTC. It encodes CASSDRQGYYEQFF. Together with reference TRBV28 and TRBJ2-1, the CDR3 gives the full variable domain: DVKVTQSSRYLVKRTGEKVFLECVQDMDHENMFWYRQDPGLGLRLIYFSYDVKMKEKGDIPEGYSVSREKKERFSLILESASTNQTSMYLCASSDRQGYYEQFFGPGTRLTVL.